Listed below are T cell receptor beta chains from one sample, sequenced in a study of blood T cell repertoires in COVID-19. Only in-frame clones appear in the TCRdb table, and some are missing; sequencing was by immunoSEQ multiplex PCR. The repertoire consists of 200,000 to 250,000 clones, with roughly four fifths occurring once and the leading ten covering around 3.4%. Material: PBMCs or T cells enriched from blood (not recorded which). All receptors come from an older woman who had recovered from COVID-19. The CDR3 runs from the conserved cysteine through the conserved F or W. D genes are given only for firm matches. Clone size is stated in some rows and not others, as once, few, many or a class when expanded.

TRBV5-6,-,TRBJ2-7,-,TGTGCCAGCAGCTTGGCCTTGCTTGGCGGGGTCGAGCAGTACTTC,CASSLALLGGVEQYF
TRBV27,-,TRBJ2-3,-,TGTGCCAGCAGTTCCTCGCGATACTCCGCGGATACGCAGTATTTT,CASSSSRYSADTQYF
TRBV5-1,-,TRBJ2-2,-,TGCGCCAGCAGTAAAAGTCAGGGCGAGAACACCGGGGAGCTGTTTTTT,CASSKSQGENTGELFF
TRBV7-9,-,TRBJ2-3,-,TGTGCCGGCAGCGGTGGTTTCTTGACTAGCACAGATACGCAGTATTTT,CAGSGGFLTSTDTQYF
TRBV5-1,-,TRBJ1-3,-,TGCGCCAGCAGCTTGGGCAGCGCCGGAAACACCATATATTTT,CASSLGSAGNTIYF
TRBV19,-,TRBJ1-6,-,TGTGCCAGTAGTCCACGTTGGCCCTATAATTCACCCCTCCACTTT,CASSPRWPYNSPLHF
TRBV14,once,TRBJ1-5,-,TGTGCCAGCAGCCAGGGGCGCCATCAGCCCCAGCATTTT,CASSQGRHQPQHF
TRBV7-9,-,TRBJ2-3,TRBD2,TGTGCCAGCAGCGGCGGGAGTGGGGACTACCAAAATACGCAGTATTTT,CASSGGSGDYQNTQYF
TRBV6-5,-,TRBJ1-5,-,TGTGCCAGCAGATCCCTGGGAGGGGGGAATCAGCCCCAGCATTTT,CASRSLGGGNQPQHF
TRBV7-2,-,TRBJ1-2,-,TGTGCCAGCAGCTTTGATCTTAGTCGAGGGAATGGCTACACCTTC,CASSFDLSRGNGYTF
TRBV29-1,-,TRBJ1-2,TRBD1,TGCAGCGTTCGACAGGGGTCTTATGGCTACACCTTC,CSVRQGSYGYTF
TRBV3-1/TRBV3-2,-,TRBJ2-1,-,TGTGCCAGCGGAACCGGGGCCGGGGGCAATGAGCAGTTCTTC,CASGTGAGGNEQFF
TRBV19,-,TRBJ2-3,-,TGTGCCAGTAGTATAGTTTCGAGACAGGAACAGTTCGGCACAGATACGCAGTATTTT,CASSIVSRQEQFGTDTQYF
TRBV7-2,few,TRBJ1-5,-,TGTGCCAGCAGCTCCGGACAGAGCAATCAGCCCCAGCATTTT,CASSSGQSNQPQHF
TRBV4-1,-,TRBJ1-2,TRBD1,TGCGCCAGCAGCTCCACCCTGACAGGGGGTGGCTACACCTTC,CASSSTLTGGGYTF
TRBV3-1/TRBV3-2,once,TRBJ2-7,-,TGTGCCAGCAGCCAGATCGTACGAGGGCCCTACGAGCAGTACTTC,CASSQIVRGPYEQYF
TRBV5-1,-,TRBJ2-7,-,TGCGCCAGCAGCTTGGCAGCTAGCTACTACGAGCAGTACTTC,CASSLAASYYEQYF
TRBV27,few,TRBJ2-7,TRBD1,TGTGCCAGCAGTTTTCAAGGGACAGGGTTCTACGAGCAGTACTTC,CASSFQGTGFYEQYF
TRBV5-1,few,TRBJ1-1,-,TGCGCCAGCAGCTTGGCCTCCAGGAACACTGAAGCTTTCTTT,CASSLASRNTEAFF